The sequence of this T cell receptor beta chain was determined in a study of OX40 agonist ivuxolimab in advanced cancers. The overall study: While on treatment, patients had intravenous ivuxolimab at 0.01 to 10 mg/kg every 2 weeks.

Per the germline V gene, CDR1 is LGHNA and CDR2 is YSLEER. The CDR3 has 14 amino acids. V lost 0 bases, J lost 2 bases, and 4 bases lay in between. This clone was seen a single time. Libraries were prepared by immunoSEQ multiplex PCR; TCRdb keeps only in-frame clonotypes and omits some of them. The sample carries 75,000 to 100,000 clones, about 91% recorded once. The clonotype comes from an adult with an advanced solid tumor such as melanoma, head and neck, liver or kidney cancer. V is TRBV4-3 and J is TRBJ2-2, with D hard to call. The material was CD4+ or CD8+ T cells sorted from blood, obtained in a trial of the OX40 agonist ivuxolimab. This chain's CDR3 is CASSQEHNTGELFF. In DNA, the CDR3 is TGCGCCAGCAGCCAAGAACACAACACCGGGGAGCTGTTTTTT.